These T cell receptor beta chains were read from a single sample in a study of T cells in Graves' hyperthyroidism and ophthalmopathy. TCRdb re-analysed the multiplex PCR reads in MiXCR, keeping a single row per CDR3 protein. This table holds approximately 610,000 distinct CDR3 sequences, around 15% found once. The source material was blood. The receptors come from a woman in her 40s with Graves' ophthalmopathy. CDR3s include the opening cysteine and the closing phenylalanine or tryptophan. Fields, in order: CDR3 DNA, CDR3 protein, V gene, J gene, clone size, D gene. The D gene is left open where the match is weak. Clone size is not always given. Where it is, it says once, few, many or a class for expanded clones.

CDR3 DNA: TGTGCCAGTAGTATAGGCGTGGGGGTCGGTGCCGGGGAGCTGTTTTTT
CDR3 protein: CASSIGVGVGAGELFF
V gene: TRBV19
J gene: TRBJ2-2
clone size: many
D gene: NA

CDR3 DNA: TGTGCCAGCACCCAAGGCGGGACAAATACGCAGTATTTT
CDR3 protein: CASTQGGTNTQYF
V gene: TRBV6-2/TRBV6-3
J gene: TRBJ2-3
clone size: NA
D gene: NA

CDR3 DNA: TGTGCCAGCAGTTTAAGGGGGATGGCCCTGAACACTGAAGCTTTCTTT
CDR3 protein: CASSLRGMALNTEAFF
V gene: TRBV28
J gene: TRBJ1-1
clone size: NA
D gene: NA

CDR3 DNA: TGCAGTGCTAGAGTTTGGGGGAGCACTGAAGCTTTCTTT
CDR3 protein: CSARVWGSTEAFF
V gene: TRBV20-1
J gene: TRBJ1-1
clone size: many
D gene: NA

CDR3 DNA: TGTGCCAGTAGTATAGAGAGGGATTCTAACCAAAACATTCAGTACTTC
CDR3 protein: CASSIERDSNQNIQYF
V gene: TRBV19
J gene: TRBJ2-4
clone size: many
D gene: NA

CDR3 DNA: TGTGCCTGGAGTCGGGACCGCCCACCCCGGGAGCTGTTTTTT
CDR3 protein: CAWSRDRPPRELFF
V gene: TRBV30
J gene: TRBJ2-2
clone size: NA
D gene: NA

CDR3 DNA: TGTGCCACACTAGCGGGAGGGTATTCCGGGCAGTACTTC
CDR3 protein: CATLAGGYSGQYF
V gene: TRBV10-3
J gene: TRBJ2-7
clone size: NA
D gene: TRBD2

CDR3 DNA: TGTGCCAGCAGCTTTGATACTCTCACAGATACGCAGTATTTT
CDR3 protein: CASSFDTLTDTQYF
V gene: TRBV7-9
J gene: TRBJ2-3
clone size: many
D gene: NA

CDR3 DNA: TGTGCCAGCAGCTTGACTACTAACTACGAGCAGTACTTC
CDR3 protein: CASSLTTNYEQYF
V gene: TRBV11-2
J gene: TRBJ2-7
clone size: many
D gene: NA

CDR3 DNA: TGTGCCAGCAGCTTTAGCGACAGGACCTACGAGCAGTACTTC
CDR3 protein: CASSFSDRTYEQYF
V gene: TRBV11-2
J gene: TRBJ2-7
clone size: many
D gene: NA

CDR3 DNA: TGTGCCAGCAGTCCTAGCTTTCAGGGCTATGGCTACACCTTC
CDR3 protein: CASSPSFQGYGYTF
V gene: TRBV27
J gene: TRBJ1-2
clone size: NA
D gene: NA

CDR3 DNA: TGTGCCAGCAGCACGCGACAGGGGGCGCGCACTGAAGCTTTCTTT
CDR3 protein: CASSTRQGARTEAFF
V gene: TRBV6-2/TRBV6-3
J gene: TRBJ1-1
clone size: many
D gene: TRBD1

CDR3 DNA: TGTGCCAGCAACAGGGTAGAGGAGACCCAGTACTTC
CDR3 protein: CASNRVEETQYF
V gene: TRBV7-9
J gene: TRBJ2-5
clone size: once
D gene: NA

CDR3 DNA: TGTGCCAGTAGTAGTCAGTTGGACACTGAAGCTTTCTTT
CDR3 protein: CASSSQLDTEAFF
V gene: TRBV19
J gene: TRBJ1-1
clone size: many
D gene: NA

CDR3 DNA: TGTGCCATCAGTGAACAAGCGGGAGACGAGCAGTACTTC
CDR3 protein: CAISEQAGDEQYF
V gene: TRBV10-3
J gene: TRBJ2-7
clone size: many
D gene: TRBD2

CDR3 DNA: TGTGCCAGCACCCGGTCCCCTGTAGCCAAAAACATTCAGTACTTC
CDR3 protein: CASTRSPVAKNIQYF
V gene: TRBV6-1
J gene: TRBJ2-4
clone size: NA
D gene: NA

CDR3 DNA: TGTGCCAGCAGAGGACAGGGAAGCTATGGCTACACCTTC
CDR3 protein: CASRGQGSYGYTF
V gene: TRBV28
J gene: TRBJ1-2
clone size: many
D gene: TRBD1

CDR3 DNA: TGTGCCGGCAGACCAGGACTAGCGGGAGCGGTCGGGGAGCTGTTTTTC
CDR3 protein: CAGRPGLAGAVGELFF
V gene: TRBV11-1
J gene: TRBJ2-2
clone size: NA
D gene: TRBD2

CDR3 DNA: TGTGCCAGCAGCCTGGGCTGGGAGGGGTATCAGCCCCAGCATTTT
CDR3 protein: CASSLGWEGYQPQHF
V gene: TRBV6-2/TRBV6-3
J gene: TRBJ1-5
clone size: NA
D gene: NA

CDR3 DNA: TGTGCCAGCAGTTCGATCCTACAGGGGGTGTACTTC
CDR3 protein: CASSSILQGVYF
V gene: TRBV12-3/TRBV12-4
J gene: TRBJ2-7
clone size: many
D gene: TRBD1

CDR3 DNA: TGCAGCGTCCGGAGGTCACAGGGGAGAGACGAGCAGTACTTC
CDR3 protein: CSVRRSQGRDEQYF
V gene: TRBV29-1
J gene: TRBJ2-7
clone size: many
D gene: TRBD1

CDR3 DNA: TGTGCCAGCAGGGAGGGGTCGTTGCCCCAGCATTTT
CDR3 protein: CASREGSLPQHF
V gene: TRBV27
J gene: TRBJ1-5
clone size: many
D gene: NA

CDR3 DNA: TGTGCCAGCAGCTTAGTGCATGATGGCTACACCTTC
CDR3 protein: CASSLVHDGYTF
V gene: TRBV12-3/TRBV12-4
J gene: TRBJ1-2
clone size: many
D gene: NA

CDR3 DNA: TGTGCCAGCAGGCCCGGGACTAGCAACGAGGGGGAGCTGTTTTTT
CDR3 protein: CASRPGTSNEGELFF
V gene: TRBV2
J gene: TRBJ2-2
clone size: many
D gene: TRBD2

CDR3 DNA: TGTGCCAGCAGTTATCTCCCCCTCGGGACAACATCCTACGAGCAGTACTTC
CDR3 protein: CASSYLPLGTTSYEQYF
V gene: TRBV6-5
J gene: TRBJ2-7
clone size: few
D gene: NA

CDR3 DNA: TGTGCCAGCAGCTTTACAGGGGGTAAAGCCACTGAAGCTTTCTTT
CDR3 protein: CASSFTGGKATEAFF
V gene: TRBV7-2
J gene: TRBJ1-1
clone size: many
D gene: TRBD1

CDR3 DNA: TGTGCCAGCAGTTTAAGGACGACCTACGAGCAGTACTTC
CDR3 protein: CASSLRTTYEQYF
V gene: TRBV27
J gene: TRBJ2-7
clone size: many
D gene: NA

CDR3 DNA: TGTGCCAGCAGTCCGCCGGAGGGCCTACACGAGCAGTACTTC
CDR3 protein: CASSPPEGLHEQYF
V gene: TRBV7-9
J gene: TRBJ2-7
clone size: many
D gene: NA

CDR3 DNA: TGCAGTGCTAGAGGGGTTCAGCGGAGCTCCTACGAGCAGTACTTC
CDR3 protein: CSARGVQRSSYEQYF
V gene: TRBV20-1
J gene: TRBJ2-7
clone size: NA
D gene: NA

CDR3 DNA: TGTGCCAGCAGCCCCAGACACGGCCAAGAGACCCAGTACTTC
CDR3 protein: CASSPRHGQETQYF
V gene: TRBV6-1
J gene: TRBJ2-5
clone size: many
D gene: NA

CDR3 DNA: TGTGCCAGCAGCCCTCTAATAGCCAAAAACATTCAGTACTTC
CDR3 protein: CASSPLIAKNIQYF
V gene: TRBV7-9
J gene: TRBJ2-4
clone size: few
D gene: NA

CDR3 DNA: TGTGCCAGCATCTCCCTTGGGGCCAGTATGAACACTGAAGCTTTCTTT
CDR3 protein: CASISLGASMNTEAFF
V gene: TRBV28
J gene: TRBJ1-1
clone size: NA
D gene: NA

CDR3 DNA: TGTGCCAGCAGCATAGGGGGCGCGGATGGCTACACCTTC
CDR3 protein: CASSIGGADGYTF
V gene: TRBV12-3/TRBV12-4
J gene: TRBJ1-2
clone size: many
D gene: TRBD1

CDR3 DNA: TGTGCCAGCTCATCCTCGGACGGAGGTATAGACACCATATATTTT
CDR3 protein: CASSSSDGGIDTIYF
V gene: TRBV18
J gene: TRBJ1-3
clone size: few
D gene: NA

CDR3 DNA: TGTGCCAGCAGTTTATCGAGGACAGGGGGGTCTGACGAGCAGTACTTC
CDR3 protein: CASSLSRTGGSDEQYF
V gene: TRBV27
J gene: TRBJ2-7
clone size: many
D gene: TRBD1

CDR3 DNA: TGCAGTGCTCCGAAGATACTAGCGGGAGAAGAGACCCAGTACTTC
CDR3 protein: CSAPKILAGEETQYF
V gene: TRBV20-1
J gene: TRBJ2-5
clone size: many
D gene: TRBD2

CDR3 DNA: TGTGCCAGCAGGGAAGGACAGTCTTCATGGGGCTACACCTTC
CDR3 protein: CASREGQSSWGYTF
V gene: TRBV6-1
J gene: TRBJ1-2
clone size: many
D gene: NA

CDR3 DNA: TGTGCCAGTTCCAACGCAGGAAGCATGAACACTGAAGCTTTCTTT
CDR3 protein: CASSNAGSMNTEAFF
V gene: TRBV12-3/TRBV12-4
J gene: TRBJ1-1
clone size: medium-sized
D gene: NA

CDR3 DNA: TGCAGTTTCCAGGCCCAAAACATTCAGTACTTC
CDR3 protein: CSFQAQNIQYF
V gene: TRBV20-1
J gene: TRBJ2-4
clone size: few
D gene: NA

CDR3 DNA: TGTGCCAGTGGAGCGTCTGGGGGTTATTTTGGCTACACCTTC
CDR3 protein: CASGASGGYFGYTF
V gene: TRBV7-9
J gene: TRBJ1-2
clone size: many
D gene: NA

CDR3 DNA: TGTGCCAGCAGCCCCAGGAGTGAGAAAATGGAGCTGTTTTTT
CDR3 protein: CASSPRSEKMELFF
V gene: TRBV14
J gene: TRBJ2-2
clone size: many
D gene: NA

CDR3 DNA: TGTGCCACCTCGCGCAGTGAACCCTACGAGCAGTACTTC
CDR3 protein: CATSRSEPYEQYF
V gene: TRBV28
J gene: TRBJ2-7
clone size: many
D gene: NA

CDR3 DNA: TGTGCCATCAAGGGACAGGGACAAGAGACCCAGTACTTC
CDR3 protein: CAIKGQGQETQYF
V gene: TRBV10-3
J gene: TRBJ2-5
clone size: many
D gene: TRBD1

CDR3 DNA: TGTGCCAGCAGTTTAAGCGGGTGGGACTCTAACTATGGCTACACCTTC
CDR3 protein: CASSLSGWDSNYGYTF
V gene: TRBV28
J gene: TRBJ1-2
clone size: NA
D gene: NA

CDR3 DNA: TGTGCCAGCCTATACTCCCTTTCGAACGAGCAGTACTTC
CDR3 protein: CASLYSLSNEQYF
V gene: TRBV28
J gene: TRBJ2-7
clone size: NA
D gene: NA

CDR3 DNA: TGTGCCAGCAGCCACAGGGGCTCCTACGAGCAGTACTTC
CDR3 protein: CASSHRGSYEQYF
V gene: TRBV6-1
J gene: TRBJ2-7
clone size: many
D gene: TRBD1